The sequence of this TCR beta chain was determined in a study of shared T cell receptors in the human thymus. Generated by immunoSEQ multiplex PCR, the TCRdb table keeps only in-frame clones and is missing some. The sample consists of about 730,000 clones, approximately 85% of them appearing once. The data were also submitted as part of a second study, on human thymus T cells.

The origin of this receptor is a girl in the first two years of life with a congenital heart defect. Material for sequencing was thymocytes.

For the CDR3, the DNA is TGTGCCAGCAGCCAAGAATCCGGATCGAGACAGGGGGCGCCTGAAGCTTTCTTT. It encodes CASSQESGSRQGAPEAFF. The genes are TRBV4-2 and TRBJ1-1; 10 positions match TRBD1. The V gene end was trimmed by 0 bases and the J gene end by 6 bases; junction bases not matched to a gene: 13. The length of the CDR3 is 18 residues. CDR1 is LGHNA and CDR2 is YNFKEQ in the germline V gene.